This T cell receptor (beta chain) was obtained from a study of OX40 agonist ivuxolimab in advanced cancers. Study-level background: A history of anti-PD-1, anti-PD-L1 or anti-CTLA-4 therapy was acceptable, and roughly 40% had some.

The study's findings and limits: At 0.1 to 3.0 mg/kg, clonal expansion of CD4+ and CD8+ blood T cells had occurred by week 6. Expanded peripheral T cells had an undetermined antigen specificity.

Generated by immunoSEQ multiplex PCR, the TCRdb table keeps only in-frame clones and is missing some. The sample includes about 24,000 clones, 73% of them seen just once. Samples of blood were obtained at baseline, on cycle 4 day 1, and on cycle 7 day 1. This CDR3 contains 18 residues. Per the germline V gene, CDR1 is SQVTM and CDR2 is ANQGSEA. On this clone: Its target is unknown. An end of the junction does not agree with germline; a read error may underlie this. The same CDR3 also results from other DNA sequences found in this sample.

The receptor comes from an adult with an advanced solid tumor such as melanoma, head and neck, liver or kidney cancer. V is TRBV29-1 and J is TRBJ2-1; 7 positions agree with TRBD2. The source was CD4+ or CD8+ T cells sorted from blood, collected in a trial of the OX40 agonist ivuxolimab. As DNA, the CDR3 is TGCAGGGTTGATGGTGGGGGAGGGGCAGGAGGTTCCTACAATGAGCAGTTCTTC. It codes for CRVDGGGGAGGSYNEQFF.